The 27 T cell receptor beta chains reported below all come from one sample, sequenced in a study of T cells in localized non-small cell lung cancer. Data came from immunoSEQ multiplex PCR; TCRdb stores just in-frame clones and leaves some out. Of about 91,000 clones detected, approximately 88% appear once; the ten largest clones hold approximately 15%. This specimen consisted of peripheral blood, obtained before any cancer treatment. The receptors derive from a man aged 35 to 69 with stage I squamous cell lung carcinoma.

V and J are TRBV5-6 and TRBJ1-6; D call uncertain. From germline, CDR1 is SGHDT and CDR2 YYEEEE. The ends were cut back, 4 bases at V and 15 bases at J, with 14 bases in the middle. The CDR3 totals 12 residues. CDR3 sequence: CASSLRRERLHF. The CDR3 DNA follows: TGTGCCAGCAGCCTAAGGAGGGAACGCCTCCACTTT.

The CDR3: CASKDLGPGVSNQPQHF. The DNA of the CDR3 is TGTGCCAGTAAGGACTTGGGGCCGGGGGTTAGCAATCAGCCCCAGCATTTT. The chain recombines TRBV19 with TRBJ1-5, with D perhaps matching TRBD1 (5 bases). The V and J ends lost 7 bases and 0 bases respectively, with 19 bases between them. Germline CDR1 and CDR2: LNHDA and SQIVND (reference sequence). The CDR3 extends over 17 amino acids.

This chain uses TRBV18 with TRBJ2-4; D possibly corresponds to TRBD2 (6 bases). This CDR3 comprises 17 residues. The ends were cut back, 2 bases at V and 5 bases at J, with 19 bases in the middle. Looked up from germline, CDR1 is KGHSH and CDR2 is LQKENI. Written as DNA, the CDR3 is TGTGCCAGCTCACCATTGAGGGTCGGAGGGGCCCAAAACATTCAGTACTTC. This translates into CASSPLRVGGAQNIQYF.

The rearrangement links TRBV5-1 to TRBJ2-1, with D perhaps matching TRBD1 or TRBD2 (5 bases each). The CDR3 is made up of 14 amino acids. Germline loops: CDR1 SGHRS, CDR2 YFSETQ. Trimming pared 4 bases from V and 10 bases from J, leaving 18 bases between. Written as DNA, the CDR3 is TGCGCCAGCAGCCCGGGACCGGCCCCAGGGGAGCAGTTCTTC. Its translation: CASSPGPAPGEQFF. The full variable domain, with the rest looked up from reference TRBV5-1 and TRBJ2-1, is KAGVTQTPRYLIKTRGQQVTLSCSPISGHRSVSWYQQTPGQGLQFLFEYFSETQRNKGNFPGRFSGRQFSNSRSEMNVSTLELGDSALYLCASSPGPAPGEQFFGPGTRLTVL.

The rearrangement links TRBV5-1 to TRBJ1-2; 8 nucleotides match TRBD1. This CDR3 has 18 amino acids. Looked up from germline, CDR1 is SGHRS and CDR2 is YFSETQ. J was trimmed by 0 bases and V by 4 bases; bases with no gene match: 14. The CDR3 reads CASSIDRGEGKTNYGYTF. In DNA, the CDR3 is TGCGCCAGCAGCATAGACAGGGGAGAGGGAAAAACTAACTATGGCTACACCTTC.

This clone was seen a few times. V is TRBV27 and J is TRBJ2-4; 11 bases agree with TRBD2. V lost 6 bases, J lost 0 bases, and 7 bases stayed unmatched. Germline loops: CDR1 MNHEY, CDR2 SMNVEV (reference sequence). CDR3 length equals 17 residues. CDR3 loop: CASSWASGGLAKNIQYF. The CDR3 DNA reads as TGTGCCAGCAGCTGGGCTAGCGGGGGGCTAGCCAAAAACATTCAGTACTTC.

This sequence joins TRBV7-2 and TRBJ2-1; D unclear. Trimming took 3 bases from V and 12 from J, leaving 12 bases between them. This CDR3 region has 12 residues. Germline CDR1 and CDR2: SGHTA and FQGNSA. The CDR3 nucleotides read TGTGCCAGCAGCTTTGTAGGGATGGGGCAGTTCTTC. It encodes CASSFVGMGQFF.

V usage is TRBV14 and J usage is TRBJ2-6; D is unresolved. The ends were cut back, 7 bases at V and 1 base at J, with 8 bases in the middle. The CDR3 is made up of 14 amino acids. Germline V gene sequence: CDR1 SGHDN, CDR2 FVKESK. Here the CDR3 DNA reads TGTGCCAGCATGGGCCTTTCTGGGGCCAACGTCCTGACTTTC. Translation: CASMGLSGANVLTF.

This chain links TRBV19 with TRBJ1-6; 11 bases map to TRBD1. This CDR3 region has 15 residues. The J segment lost 9 bases and the V segment lost 6 bases, leaving 7 bases of the junction unmatched. Germline assignment: CDR1 LNHDA and CDR2 SQIVND (reference sequence). The CDR3 loop reads CASSPDRGLGSPLHF. The CDR3 nucleotides read TGTGCCAGTAGCCCGGACAGGGGGCTAGGTTCACCCCTCCACTTT.

The rearrangement joins TRBV5-8 to TRBJ1-5, with no clear D. CDR3 length: 15 residues. V lost 5 bases and J lost 2, with 14 bases in between. Germline loops: CDR1 SGHTS, CDR2 YDEGEE. Written as DNA, the CDR3 is TGTGCCAGCAGTTCCAGGTTCGGCGGCAATCAGCCCCAGCATTTT. Its protein product is CASSSRFGGNQPQHF.

This rearrangement joins TRBV6-6 to TRBJ2-1; 7 nucleotides match TRBD1. The J segment lost 4 bases and the V segment lost 6 bases, leaving 9 bases of the junction unmatched. CDR1 and CDR2 from the germline V gene are MNHNY and SVGAGI (reference sequence). The CDR3 covers 15 residues. The CDR3 is CASREPRDSYNEQFF. In nucleotides, the CDR3 is TGTGCCAGCAGGGAACCCCGGGACAGTTACAATGAGCAGTTCTTC.

The rearrangement joins TRBV19 to TRBJ2-2; no clear D gene. V lost 6 bases and J lost 8, with 7 bases in between. Germline V lookup: CDR1 LNHDA, CDR2 SQIVND (reference sequence). This CDR3 is 11 amino acids long. As DNA, the CDR3 is TGTGCCAGTAGAAGGGCTGGGGAGCTGTTTTTT. Protein sequence: CASRRAGELFF.

The chain joins TRBV5-5 to TRBJ2-7, with D tentatively TRBD1 (6 bases). The V end was cut by 2 bases, the J end by 2 bases, with 11 bases between. Per the germline V gene, CDR1 is SGHKS and CDR2 is YYEKEE (reference sequence). The CDR3 runs 14 residues. CDR3 in amino acids: CASSLRTGTYEQYF. The CDR3 DNA is TGTGCCAGCAGCTTACGAACAGGGACCTACGAGCAGTACTTC.

V is TRBV4-1 and J is TRBJ1-4; no definite D call. V was shortened by 0 bases and J by 10 bases, with 3 bases between the two germline ends. CDR3 length equals 11 residues. Germline V gene sequence: CDR1 MGHRA, CDR2 YSYEKL. The CDR3 region has the DNA TGCGCCAGCAGCCAAGATGGAAAACTGTTTTTT. Translating it yields CASSQDGKLFF.

J is TRBJ2-3 and V is TRBV7-2; 9 bases are a match to TRBD1. The CDR3 has 15 amino acids. V was clipped by 5 bases and J by 5 bases; unmatched bases: 8. The germline gives CDR1 SGHTA, CDR2 FQGNSA. The CDR3, as DNA: TGTGCCAGCAGCACGCGGACAGGGGCGCGAGATACGCAGTATTTT. Translated: CASSTRTGARDTQYF.

The chain uses TRBV4-3 and TRBJ1-4; a possible D gene is TRBD1 (6 bases). The CDR3 is made up of 18 amino acids. Trimming removed 0 bases from V and 6 bases from J, with 20 bases in between. Germline V lookup: CDR1 LGHNA, CDR2 YSLEER. CDR3 sequence reads: CASSQDAIGGGSDEKLFF. CDR3 sequence (DNA): TGCGCCAGCAGCCAAGATGCGATTGGGGGCGGGAGTGATGAAAAACTGTTTTTT.

The rearrangement uses TRBV7-2 and TRBJ1-6, with 9 positions matching TRBD1. Trimming at V came to 1 base and at J to 10 bases, leaving 5 bases not matched to a gene. CDR3 length: 15 amino acids. Germline CDR1 is SGHTA and CDR2 is FQGNSA. The CDR3 region is CASSLGRGQGSPLHF. The CDR3 nucleotides read TGTGCCAGCAGCTTAGGTAGGGGACAGGGATCACCCCTCCACTTT.

CDR3 loop: CASSRGQGGDEQYF. The CDR3 DNA reads TGTGCCAGCAGCCGAGGCCAGGGTGGGGACGAGCAGTACTTC. This chain joins TRBV4-2 and TRBJ2-7; the D gene is possibly TRBD1 (5 bases). V lost 4 bases and J lost 5, with 15 bases in between. Germline lookup yields CDR1 LGHNA and CDR2 YNFKEQ. This CDR3 is 14 amino acids long.

The chain recombines TRBV19 with TRBJ1-6; D unclear. CDR3 length equals 14 residues. The V and J ends lost 8 bases and 8 bases respectively, with 16 bases between them. Germline assignment: CDR1 LNHDA and CDR2 SQIVND (reference sequence). The CDR3 here is CASSADQPYSPLHF. The CDR3 nucleotides read TGTGCCAGTTCTGCGGACCAACCCTATTCACCCCTCCACTTT.

This clone appeared a few times. The rearrangement links TRBV6-4 to TRBJ2-1; the D gene is possibly TRBD2 (7 bases). The V end was cut by 2 bases, the J end by 5 bases, with 10 bases between. Germline V gene data show CDR1 as MRHNA and CDR2 as SNTAGT. The CDR3 is 14 amino acids. The CDR3 DNA follows: TGTGCCAGCAGTGACATAGGGGGGGACAATGAGCAGTTCTTC. Translation: CASSDIGGDNEQFF.

The chain uses TRBV28 and TRBJ2-7; tentatively, D is TRBD1 (6 bases). With 6 bases removed from V and 2 bases from J, the gap between germline ends came to 14 bases. Germline V CDR1 and CDR2: MDHEN, SYDVKM. The CDR3 spans 14 residues. Here the CDR3 DNA reads TGTGCCAGCAGCCTGCCGACAGGTACCTACGAGCAGTACTTC. It translates to CASSLPTGTYEQYF. The whole variable domain, filled in from reference TRBV28 and TRBJ2-7, reads DVKVTQSSRYLVKRTGEKVFLECVQDMDHENMFWYRQDPGLGLRLIYFSYDVKMKEKGDIPEGYSVSREKKERFSLILESASTNQTSMYLCASSLPTGTYEQYFGPGTRLTVT.

J is TRBJ1-1 and V is TRBV7-9; D is perhaps TRBD1 (5 bases). Germline assignment: CDR1 SEHNR and CDR2 FQNEAQ (reference sequence). This CDR3 is built from 16 residues. Trimming shortened V by 5 bases and J by 0 bases, and 16 bases separated the two germline ends. CDR3 in DNA: TGTGCCAGCAGCCGCGGACATGGGGCCTTGAACACTGAAGCTTTCTTT. Translating gives CASSRGHGALNTEAFF.

The chain recombines TRBV19 with TRBJ1-1, with a weak D call TRBD1 (5 bases). The V gene's germline CDR1 is LNHDA and CDR2 SQIVND (reference sequence). Trimming pared 5 bases from V and 1 base from J, leaving 17 bases between. This CDR3 is built from 16 residues. The CDR3 nucleotides read TGTGCCAGTAGTCCCGATAAAGGGGCCGGGAACACTGAAGCTTTCTTT. Protein: CASSPDKGAGNTEAFF.

V is TRBV6-6 and J is TRBJ1-3; D remains unclear. V was trimmed by 5 bases and J by 0 bases, leaving 8 bases between them. Germline CDR1 is MNHNY and CDR2 is SVGAGI (reference sequence). CDR3 length equals 14 residues. The chain's CDR3 is CASSKGDSGNTIYF. In nucleotides, the CDR3 is TGTGCCAGCAGTAAGGGAGACTCTGGAAACACCATATATTTT.

The chain is built from TRBV29-1 and TRBJ1-2; D gene uncertain. Trimming cost V 4 bases and J 4 bases, with 13 bases left between them. CDR1 SQVTM and CDR2 ANQGSEA come from the germline V gene. The CDR3 runs to 13 residues. The DNA of the CDR3 is TGCAGCGTTGTGCCAGAGGCCTTCTATGGCTACACCTTC. Translated: CSVVPEAFYGYTF.

V usage is TRBV13 and J usage is TRBJ1-6, with a possible D match to TRBD1 (6 bases). The CDR3 runs to 13 residues. Germline values: CDR1 PRHDT, CDR2 FYEKMQ (reference sequence). V lost 5 bases and J lost 6, with 8 bases in between. CDR3 DNA: TGTGCCAGCAGCCGGACAGCTAATTCACCCCTCCACTTT. Residues: CASSRTANSPLHF.

This chain links TRBV29-1 with TRBJ2-1, with 15 bases aligning to TRBD2. The ends lost 7 bases at V and 8 bases at J; junction bases unmatched: 6. The CDR3 extends over 14 amino acids. The germline V gene has CDR1 SQVTM and CDR2 ANQGSEA. The CDR3 DNA is TGCAGCGCCGGACTAGCGGGGGGGCTGGATGAGCAGTTCTTC. Its protein is CSAGLAGGLDEQFF.